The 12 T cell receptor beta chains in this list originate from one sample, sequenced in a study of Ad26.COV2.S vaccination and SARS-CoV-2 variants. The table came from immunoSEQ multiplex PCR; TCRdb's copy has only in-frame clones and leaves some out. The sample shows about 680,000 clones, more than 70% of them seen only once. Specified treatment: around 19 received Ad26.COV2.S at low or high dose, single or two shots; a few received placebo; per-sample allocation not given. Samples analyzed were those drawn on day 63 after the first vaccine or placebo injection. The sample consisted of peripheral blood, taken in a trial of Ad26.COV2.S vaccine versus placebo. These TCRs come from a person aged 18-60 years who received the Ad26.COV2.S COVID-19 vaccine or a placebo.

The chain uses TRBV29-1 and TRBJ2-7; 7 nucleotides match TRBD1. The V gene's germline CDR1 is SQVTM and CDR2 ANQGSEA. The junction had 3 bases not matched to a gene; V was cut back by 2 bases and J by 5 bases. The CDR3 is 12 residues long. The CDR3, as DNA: TGCAGCGTTGAACAGGGGGTGGACGAGCAGTACTTC. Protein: CSVEQGVDEQYF.

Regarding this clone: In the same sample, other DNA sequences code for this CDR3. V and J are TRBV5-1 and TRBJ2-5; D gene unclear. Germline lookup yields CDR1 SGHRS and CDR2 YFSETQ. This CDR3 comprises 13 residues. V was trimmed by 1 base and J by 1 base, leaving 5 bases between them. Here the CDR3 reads CASSLLSQETQYF. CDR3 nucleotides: TGCGCCAGCAGCTTGCTGTCCCAAGAGACCCAGTACTTC. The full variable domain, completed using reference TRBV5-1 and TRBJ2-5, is KAGVTQTPRYLIKTRGQQVTLSCSPISGHRSVSWYQQTPGQGLQFLFEYFSETQRNKGNFPGRFSGRQFSNSRSEMNVSTLELGDSALYLCASSLLSQETQYFGPGTRLLVL.

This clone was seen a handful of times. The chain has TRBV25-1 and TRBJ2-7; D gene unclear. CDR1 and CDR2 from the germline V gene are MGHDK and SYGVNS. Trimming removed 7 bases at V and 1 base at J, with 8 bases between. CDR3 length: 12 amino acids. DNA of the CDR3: TGTGCCAGCATTGGGCTGTCCTACGAGCAGTACTTC. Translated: CASIGLSYEQYF.

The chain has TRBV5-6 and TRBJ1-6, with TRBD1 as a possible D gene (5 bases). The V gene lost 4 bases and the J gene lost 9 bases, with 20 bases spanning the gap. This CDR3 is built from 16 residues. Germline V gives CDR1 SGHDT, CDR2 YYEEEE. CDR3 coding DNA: TGTGCCAGCAGCCCCTCCGGCGGCAGGGTCGGTTCACCCCTCCACTTT. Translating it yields CASSPSGGRVGSPLHF.

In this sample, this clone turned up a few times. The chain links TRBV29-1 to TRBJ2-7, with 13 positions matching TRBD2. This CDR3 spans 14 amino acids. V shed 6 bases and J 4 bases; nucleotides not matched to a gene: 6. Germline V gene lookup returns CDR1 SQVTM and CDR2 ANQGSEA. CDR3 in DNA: TGCAGCGTCCAATCACTAGCGGGAGGGTACGAGCAGTACTTC. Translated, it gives CSVQSLAGGYEQYF.

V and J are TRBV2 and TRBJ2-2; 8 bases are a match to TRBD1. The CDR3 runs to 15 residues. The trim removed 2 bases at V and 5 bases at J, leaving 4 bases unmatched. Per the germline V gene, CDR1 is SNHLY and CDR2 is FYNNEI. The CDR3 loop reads CASSEQGAGTGELFF. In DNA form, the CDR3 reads TGTGCCAGCAGTGAACAGGGGGCGGGGACCGGGGAGCTGTTTTTT.

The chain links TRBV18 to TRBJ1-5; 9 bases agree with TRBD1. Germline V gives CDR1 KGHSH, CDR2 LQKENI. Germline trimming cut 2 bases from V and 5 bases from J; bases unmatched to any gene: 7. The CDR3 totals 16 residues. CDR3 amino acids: CASSPNLGQGDQPQHF. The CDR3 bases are TGTGCCAGCTCACCAAATTTGGGACAGGGAGATCAGCCCCAGCATTTT.

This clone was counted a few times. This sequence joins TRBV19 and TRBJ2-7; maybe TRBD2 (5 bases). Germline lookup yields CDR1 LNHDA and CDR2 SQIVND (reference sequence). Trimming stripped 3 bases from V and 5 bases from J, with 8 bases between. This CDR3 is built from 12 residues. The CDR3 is CASSIGVDEQYF. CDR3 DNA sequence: TGTGCCAGTAGTATCGGGGTGGACGAGCAGTACTTC.

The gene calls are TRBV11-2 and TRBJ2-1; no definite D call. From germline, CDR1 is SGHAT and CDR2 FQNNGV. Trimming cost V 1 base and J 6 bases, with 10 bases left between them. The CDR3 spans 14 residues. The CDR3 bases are TGTGCCAGCAGCTTAGGTCCAATGAGCAATGAGCAGTTCTTC. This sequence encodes CASSLGPMSNEQFF.

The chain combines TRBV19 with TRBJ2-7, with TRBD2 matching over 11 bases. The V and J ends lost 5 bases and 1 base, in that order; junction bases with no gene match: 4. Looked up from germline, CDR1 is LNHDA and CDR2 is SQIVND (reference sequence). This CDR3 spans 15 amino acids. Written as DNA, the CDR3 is TGTGCCAGTAGTCCCCTAGCGGGAGGATCCTACGAGCAGTACTTC. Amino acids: CASSPLAGGSYEQYF.

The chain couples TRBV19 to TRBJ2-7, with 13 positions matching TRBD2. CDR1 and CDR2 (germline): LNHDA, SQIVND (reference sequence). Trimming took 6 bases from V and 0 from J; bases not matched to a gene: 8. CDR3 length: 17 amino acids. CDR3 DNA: TGTGCCAGTAGCGGGCCGGGACTAGCGGGGTTCTCCTACGAGCAGTACTTC. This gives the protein CASSGPGLAGFSYEQYF. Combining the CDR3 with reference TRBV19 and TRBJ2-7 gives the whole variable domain DGGITQSPKYLFRKEGQNVTLSCEQNLNHDAMYWYRQDPGQGLRLIYYSQIVNDFQKGDIAEGYSVSREKKESFPLTVTSAQKNPTAFYLCASSGPGLAGFSYEQYFGPGTRLTVT.

This CDR3 is CASSSGSSGEGDTQYF. The CDR3, as DNA: TGTGCCAGCAGCTCCGGGTCTAGCGGGGAGGGAGATACGCAGTATTTT. The chain combines TRBV9 with TRBJ2-3; TRBD2 matches 9 bases. The germline gives CDR1 SGDLS, CDR2 YYNGEE. This CDR3 comprises 16 residues. Trimming removed 4 bases from V and 5 bases from J; junction bases left unmatched: 11.